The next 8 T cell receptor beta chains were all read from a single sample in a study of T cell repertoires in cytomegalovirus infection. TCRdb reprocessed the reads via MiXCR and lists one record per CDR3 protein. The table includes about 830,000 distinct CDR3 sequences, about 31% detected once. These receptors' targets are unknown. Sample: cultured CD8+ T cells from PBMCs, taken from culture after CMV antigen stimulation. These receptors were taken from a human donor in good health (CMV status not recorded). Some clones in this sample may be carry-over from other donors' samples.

CDR3 region: CATQKGSTQYF. The CDR3 bases are TGTGCCACCCAGAAAGGGAGTACGCAGTATTTT. The rearrangement uses TRBV2 and TRBJ2-3, with D tentatively TRBD2 (5 bases). The germline gives CDR1 SNHLY, CDR2 FYNNEI. Trimming removed 10 bases at V and 8 bases at J, with 13 bases between. This CDR3 is 11 amino acids long.

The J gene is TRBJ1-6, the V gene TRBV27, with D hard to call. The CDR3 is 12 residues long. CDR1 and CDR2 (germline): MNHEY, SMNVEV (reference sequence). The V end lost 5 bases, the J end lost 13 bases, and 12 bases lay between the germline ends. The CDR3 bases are TGTGCCAGCAGTCAAACCGGACGTCCCCTCCACTTT. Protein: CASSQTGRPLHF.

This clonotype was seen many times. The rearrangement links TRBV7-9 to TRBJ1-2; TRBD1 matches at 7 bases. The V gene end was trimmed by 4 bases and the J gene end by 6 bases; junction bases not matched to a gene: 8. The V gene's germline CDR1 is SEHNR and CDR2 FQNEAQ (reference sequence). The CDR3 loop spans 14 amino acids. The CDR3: CASSSSDRWDGYTF. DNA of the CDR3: TGTGCCAGCAGCTCCTCGGACAGGTGGGATGGCTACACCTTC.

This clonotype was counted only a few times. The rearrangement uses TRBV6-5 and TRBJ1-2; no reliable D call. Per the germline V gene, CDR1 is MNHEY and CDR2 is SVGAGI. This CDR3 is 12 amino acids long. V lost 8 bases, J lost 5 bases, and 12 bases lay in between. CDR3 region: CASPDGRYGYTF. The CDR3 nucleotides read TGTGCCAGCCCGGACGGACGGTATGGCTACACCTTC.

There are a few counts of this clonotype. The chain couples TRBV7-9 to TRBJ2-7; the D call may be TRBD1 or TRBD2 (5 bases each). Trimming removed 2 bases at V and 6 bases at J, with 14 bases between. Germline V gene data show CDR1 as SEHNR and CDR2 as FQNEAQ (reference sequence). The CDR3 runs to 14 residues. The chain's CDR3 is CASSLPSGGGEQYV. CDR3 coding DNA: TGTGCCAGCAGCTTACCCTCTGGGGGTGGCGAGCAGTACGTC.

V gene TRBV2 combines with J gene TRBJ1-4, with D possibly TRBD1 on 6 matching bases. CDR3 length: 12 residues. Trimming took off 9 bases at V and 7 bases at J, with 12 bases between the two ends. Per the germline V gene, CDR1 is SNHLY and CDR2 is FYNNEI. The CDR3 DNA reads TGTGCCAGTACAGGGTCTCGTGAAAAACTGTTTTTT. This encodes CASTGSREKLFF.

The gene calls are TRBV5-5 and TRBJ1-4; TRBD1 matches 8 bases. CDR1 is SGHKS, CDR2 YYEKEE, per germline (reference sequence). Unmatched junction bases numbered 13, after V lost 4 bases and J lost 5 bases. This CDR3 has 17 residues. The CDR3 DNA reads TGTGCCAGCAGCCGATTTGGACAGGGTAAAACAAATGAAAAACTGTTTTTT. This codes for CASSRFGQGKTNEKLFF.

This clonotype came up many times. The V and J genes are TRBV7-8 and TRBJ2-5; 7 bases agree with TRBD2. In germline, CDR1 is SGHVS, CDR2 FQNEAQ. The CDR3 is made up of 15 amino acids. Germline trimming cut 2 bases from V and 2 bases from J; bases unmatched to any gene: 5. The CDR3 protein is CASSLRRGFQETQYF. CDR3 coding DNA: TGTGCCAGCAGCTTAAGGCGGGGGTTTCAAGAGACCCAGTACTTC.